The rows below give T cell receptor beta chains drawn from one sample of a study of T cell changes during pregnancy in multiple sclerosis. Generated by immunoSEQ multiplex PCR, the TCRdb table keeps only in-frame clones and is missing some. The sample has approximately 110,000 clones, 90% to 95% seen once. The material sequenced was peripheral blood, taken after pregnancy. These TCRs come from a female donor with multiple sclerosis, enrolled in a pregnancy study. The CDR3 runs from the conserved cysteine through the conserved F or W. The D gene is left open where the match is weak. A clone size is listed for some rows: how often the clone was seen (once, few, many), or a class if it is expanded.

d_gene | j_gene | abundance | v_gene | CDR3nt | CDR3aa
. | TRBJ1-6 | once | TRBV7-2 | TGTGCCAGCAGCTTAGCGCCGGGGGGCACGGTCGGGACACCCCTCCACTTT | CASSLAPGGTVGTPLHF
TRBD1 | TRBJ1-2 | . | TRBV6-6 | TGTGCCAGCAGTCCCGACAGGGATGGCTACACCTTC | CASSPDRDGYTF
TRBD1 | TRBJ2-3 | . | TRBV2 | TGTGCCGTGAGGGGGCGGCAGGGGGCTCCAGATACGCAGTATTTT | CAVRGRQGAPDTQYF
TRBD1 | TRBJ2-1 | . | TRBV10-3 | TGTGCCATCAGTGCCCAGGGGGCCAAGGAGCAGTTCTTC | CAISAQGAKEQFF
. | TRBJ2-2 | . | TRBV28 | TGTGCCAGCACCACCCGGGGCGGGGAGCTGTTTTTT | CASTTRGGELFF
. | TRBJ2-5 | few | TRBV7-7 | TGTGCTAGCAGCTTAGTGAGGGACATAGGGACCCAGTACTTC | CASSLVRDIGTQYF
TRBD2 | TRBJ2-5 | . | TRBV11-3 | TGTGCCAGCAGCCGGGACTATCAAGAGACCCAGTACTTC | CASSRDYQETQYF
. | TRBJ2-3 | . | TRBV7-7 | TGTGCTAGCAGCCCCGGGACTCACTCCACAGATACGCAGTATTTT | CASSPGTHSTDTQYF
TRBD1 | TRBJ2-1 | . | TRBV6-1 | TGTGCCAGCAGTGACTTAACAGGGGGGAATGAGCAGTTCTTC | CASSDLTGGNEQFF
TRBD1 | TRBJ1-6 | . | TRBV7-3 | TGTGCCAGCAGCCAATTGAGACTGGACAGGGAGTACGCCTATAATTCACCCCTCCACTTT | CASSQLRLDREYAYNSPLHF
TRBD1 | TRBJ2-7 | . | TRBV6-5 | TGTGCCACGAGGGGGCCGGTGTTCCAGTCCTACGAGCAGTACTTC | CATRGPVFQSYEQYF
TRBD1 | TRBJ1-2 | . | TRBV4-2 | TGTGCCAGCAGCCAAGAGTCTGGGACAGGGGTAGCCGGCTACACCTTC | CASSQESGTGVAGYTF
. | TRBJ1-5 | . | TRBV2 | TGTGCCAGCAGTGAAGTTGGGCCAGGGGTACAGCCCCAGCATTTT | CASSEVGPGVQPQHF
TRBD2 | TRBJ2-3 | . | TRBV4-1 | TGCGCCAGCAGCCCCGGGTTCGATAGCGGGGGGTACACAGATACGCAGTATTTT | CASSPGFDSGGYTDTQYF
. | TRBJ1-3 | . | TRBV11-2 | TGTGCCAGCAGCTTAAATCCCCGCGCTGGAAACACCATATATTTT | CASSLNPRAGNTIYF
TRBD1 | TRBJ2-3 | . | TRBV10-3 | TGTGCCATCGGCCAGGGGGTTGGTACGCAGTATTTT | CAIGQGVGTQYF
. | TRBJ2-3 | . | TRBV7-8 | TGTGCCAGCAGCTTACCAAGCCTCGGCGGGGCGGTCACAGATACGCAGTATTTT | CASSLPSLGGAVTDTQYF
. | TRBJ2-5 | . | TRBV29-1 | TGCAGCGTTGCGTTAGGGGGTAGGCCAGAGACCCAGTACTTC | CSVALGGRPETQYF
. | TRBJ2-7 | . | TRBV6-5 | TGTGCCAGCAGCCAGGTGGTAGGTTTCATGCAGTACTTC | CASSQVVGFMQYF
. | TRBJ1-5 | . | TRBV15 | TGTGCCACCAGCAGATCACAAACCGCACAGGGTAAGGCAAATCAGCCCCAGCATTTT | CATSRSQTAQGKANQPQHF
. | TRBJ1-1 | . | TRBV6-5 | TGTGCCAGCAGTCCGGGGTCTGAAGCTTTCTTT | CASSPGSEAFF
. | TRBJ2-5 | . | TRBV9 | TGTGCCAGCAGCGTAGGGCAGGATGTTGGGACCCAGTACTTC | CASSVGQDVGTQYF
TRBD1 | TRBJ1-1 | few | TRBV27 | TGTGCCAGCAGTGTGGGGACAGGGGTAGGGGCTTTCTTT | CASSVGTGVGAFF
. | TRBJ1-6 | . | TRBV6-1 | TGTGCCAGCAGTGACAGGGGTGGAAATTCACCCCTCCACTTT | CASSDRGGNSPLHF
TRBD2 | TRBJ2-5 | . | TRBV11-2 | TGTGCCAGCAGCTCCCTAGCGGGGGGGCCGAAAGAGACCCAGTACTTC | CASSSLAGGPKETQYF
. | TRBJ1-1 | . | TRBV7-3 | TGTGCCAGCAGCTCAAGCCCGGGGAAAGCTTTCTTT | CASSSSPGKAFF
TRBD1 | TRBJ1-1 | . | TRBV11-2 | TGTGCCAGCAGCTTGTATACGGCAGGGGGGATGACTGAAGCTTTCTTT | CASSLYTAGGMTEAFF
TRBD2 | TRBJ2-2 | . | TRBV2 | TGTGCCAGCAGAGAGGGACTAGCGATCGTTGGGGGGGAGCTGTTTTTT | CASREGLAIVGGELFF
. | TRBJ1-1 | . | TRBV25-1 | TGTGCCAGCGCACAGGGCGCCACTGAAGCTTTCTTT | CASAQGATEAFF
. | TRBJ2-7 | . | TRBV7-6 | TGTGCCAGCAGCTTAGGTAGCCTGAGCTCCTACGAGCAGTACTTC | CASSLGSLSSYEQYF
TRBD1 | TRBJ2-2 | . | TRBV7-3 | TGTGCCAGCAGCATGGGACAGGGGGAACGTGCCGGGGAGCTGTTTTTT | CASSMGQGERAGELFF
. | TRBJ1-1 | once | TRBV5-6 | TGTGCCAGCAGCTCTGTTAAGGAGACCCTTGAAGCTTTCTTT | CASSSVKETLEAFF
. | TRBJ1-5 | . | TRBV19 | TGTGCCAGTAGTATAGGGGCAATACAGCCCCAGCATTTT | CASSIGAIQPQHF
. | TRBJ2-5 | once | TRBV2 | TGTGCCAGCAGTGAAGGCGGCTACGACTCCCAAGAGACCCAGTACTTC | CASSEGGYDSQETQYF
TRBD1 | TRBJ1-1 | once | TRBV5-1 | TGCGCCAGCAGGACAGGGGAAGGGTACACTGAAGCTTTCTTT | CASRTGEGYTEAFF
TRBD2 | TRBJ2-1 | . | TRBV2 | TGTGCCAGCAGACCCCGGGGGGGTAACAATGAGCAGTTCTTC | CASRPRGGNNEQFF
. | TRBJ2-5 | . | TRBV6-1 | TGTGCCACCCCCCCCCTTAGAGGGGAGACCCAGTACTTC | CATPPLRGETQYF
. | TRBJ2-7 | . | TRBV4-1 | TGCGCCAGCAGCCAAGATCACGGCGGAATGTACGAGCAGTACTTC | CASSQDHGGMYEQYF
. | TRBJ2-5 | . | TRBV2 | TGTGCCAGCAACTTTCAAGAGACCCAGTACTTC | CASNFQETQYF
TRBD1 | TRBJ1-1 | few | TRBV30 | TGTGCCTCTCACAGGGGCTGGGACACTGAAGCTTTCTTT | CASHRGWDTEAFF